This T cell receptor (beta chain) was identified during a study of T cells expressing NK-cell markers. A 5'RACE template switching approach incorporating UMIs was used to make TCR beta cDNA. TCRdb derives one entry per CDR3 protein from the 5' RACE reads, leaving out DNA. This sample contains about 370,000 distinct CDR3 sequences. The CDR3 totals 16 residues. CDR1 is KGHDR, CDR2 SFDVKD, per germline. Study results and limitations: Dominance of the CD3+CD56-NKG2C+ fraction by these clonotypes also held in several donors.

Concerning this clonotype: Its antigen is not identified.

The sequence derives from a woman aged 50 to 65 in good health. The specimen was blood T cells: a sorted CD56 or NKG2C T cell subset, CD4+ or CD8+ T cells, or bulk PBMC T cells (not recorded which). V and J are TRBV24-1 and TRBJ2-1; TCRdb designates TRBD2, a call that cannot be tested without DNA. The CDR3 is CATSGTSGWRDNEQFF.